This T cell receptor beta chain was documented in a study of CD4 T cells in relation to SARS-CoV-2 and coronaviruses. Overall study: TCR beta CDR3s were sequenced after approximately nine-day antigen culture of PBMCs.

TCRdb keeps only in-frame clones here, not all; method: immunoSEQ multiplex PCR. Among more than 15,000 clones listed, around 80% were seen once. Unexposed donor CD4+ T cells date from about 2011-2018, before the COVID-19 pandemic. After approximately ten days of culture, CD4+ T cells were isolated. As cell numbers allowed, unexposed-donor CD4+ T cells faced SARS-CoV-2 S/N and four cold-coronavirus spikes. Each well had approximately 2 million PBMCs in about 5% human AB serum with IL-2. CDR1 and CDR2 (germline): SGHRS, YFSETQ. Deletions cut 0 bases from V and 5 bases from J, with 9 bases between. CDR3 length equals 13 residues. Note on this clone: Antigen unknown.

The source of this sequence is a human donor in good health. The specimen was CD4+ T cells from PBMCs, cultured in vitro. The chain uses TRBV5-1 and TRBJ2-7; D is unresolved. The CDR3, as DNA: TGCGCCAGCAGCTTGGGGATAGTGAACGAGCAGTACTTC. Translated: CASSLGIVNEQYF.